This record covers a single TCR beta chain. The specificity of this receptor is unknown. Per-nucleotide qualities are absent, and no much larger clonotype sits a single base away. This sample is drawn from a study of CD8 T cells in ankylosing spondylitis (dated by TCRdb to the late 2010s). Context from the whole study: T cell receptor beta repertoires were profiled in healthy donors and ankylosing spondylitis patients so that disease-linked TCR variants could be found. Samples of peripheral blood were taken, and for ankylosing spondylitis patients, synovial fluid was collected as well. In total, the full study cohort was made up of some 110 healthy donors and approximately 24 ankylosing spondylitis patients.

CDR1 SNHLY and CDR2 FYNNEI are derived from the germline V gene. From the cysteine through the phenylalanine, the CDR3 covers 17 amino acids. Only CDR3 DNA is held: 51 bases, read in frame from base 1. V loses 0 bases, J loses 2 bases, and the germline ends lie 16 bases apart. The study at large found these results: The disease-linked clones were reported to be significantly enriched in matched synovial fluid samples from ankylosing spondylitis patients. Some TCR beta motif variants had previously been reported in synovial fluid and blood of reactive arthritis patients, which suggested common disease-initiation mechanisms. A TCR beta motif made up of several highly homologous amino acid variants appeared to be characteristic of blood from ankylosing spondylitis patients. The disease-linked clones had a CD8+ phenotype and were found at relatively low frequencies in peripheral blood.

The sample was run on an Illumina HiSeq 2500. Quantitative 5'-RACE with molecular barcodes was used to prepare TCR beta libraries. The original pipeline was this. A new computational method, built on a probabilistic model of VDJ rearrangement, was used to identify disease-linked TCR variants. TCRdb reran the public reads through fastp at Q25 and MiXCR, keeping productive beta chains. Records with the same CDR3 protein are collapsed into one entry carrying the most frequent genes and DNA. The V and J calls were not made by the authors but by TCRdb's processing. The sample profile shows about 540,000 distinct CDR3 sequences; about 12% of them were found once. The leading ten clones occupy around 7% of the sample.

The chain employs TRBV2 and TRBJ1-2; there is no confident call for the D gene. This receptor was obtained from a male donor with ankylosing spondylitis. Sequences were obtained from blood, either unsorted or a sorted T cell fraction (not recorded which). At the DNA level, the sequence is TGTGCCAGCAGTGAAGCGGCAGGCGCCCTAGGGAACTATGGCTACACCTTC. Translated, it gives CASSEAAGALGNYGYTF.